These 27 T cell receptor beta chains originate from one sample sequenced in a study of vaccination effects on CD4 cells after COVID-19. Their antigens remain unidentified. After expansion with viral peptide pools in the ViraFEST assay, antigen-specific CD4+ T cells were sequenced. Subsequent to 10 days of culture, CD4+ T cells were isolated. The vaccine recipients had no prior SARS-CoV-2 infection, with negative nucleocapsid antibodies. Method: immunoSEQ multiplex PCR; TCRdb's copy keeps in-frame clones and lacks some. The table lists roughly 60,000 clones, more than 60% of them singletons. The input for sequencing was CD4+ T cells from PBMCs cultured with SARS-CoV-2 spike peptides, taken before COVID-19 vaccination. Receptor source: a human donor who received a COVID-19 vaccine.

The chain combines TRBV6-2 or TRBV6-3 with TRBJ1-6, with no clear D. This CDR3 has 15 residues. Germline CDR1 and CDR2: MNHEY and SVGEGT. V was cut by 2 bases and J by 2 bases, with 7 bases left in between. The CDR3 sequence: CASSYSQAYNSPLHF. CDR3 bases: TGTGCCAGCAGTTACAGTCAGGCCTATAATTCACCCCTCCACTTT.

The CDR3 DNA reads as TGTGCCTGGAGTTCAAACCGATACTCATCTAGCGGTCGTTCTAGCACAGATACGCAGTATTTT. It codes for CAWSSNRYSSSGRSSTDTQYF. The V and J genes are TRBV30 and TRBJ2-3; 7 nucleotides align to TRBD2. The junction had 23 bases not matched to a gene; V was cut back by 2 bases and J by 0 bases. Germline lookup yields CDR1 GTSNPN and CDR2 SVGIG (reference sequence). The CDR3 covers 21 residues.

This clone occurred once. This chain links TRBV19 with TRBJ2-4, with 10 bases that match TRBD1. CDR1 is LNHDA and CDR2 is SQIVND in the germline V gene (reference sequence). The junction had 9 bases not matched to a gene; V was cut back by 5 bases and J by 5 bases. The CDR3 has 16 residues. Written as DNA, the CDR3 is TGTGCCAGTAGTCGACAGGGGGCTGAAGTGGAAAACATTCAGTACTTC. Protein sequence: CASSRQGAEVENIQYF.

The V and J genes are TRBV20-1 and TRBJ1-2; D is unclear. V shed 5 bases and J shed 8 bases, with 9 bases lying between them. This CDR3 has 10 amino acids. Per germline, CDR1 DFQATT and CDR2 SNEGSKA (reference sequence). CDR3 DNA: TGCAGTGCTCCCGTGAGAGGCTACACCTTC. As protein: CSAPVRGYTF.

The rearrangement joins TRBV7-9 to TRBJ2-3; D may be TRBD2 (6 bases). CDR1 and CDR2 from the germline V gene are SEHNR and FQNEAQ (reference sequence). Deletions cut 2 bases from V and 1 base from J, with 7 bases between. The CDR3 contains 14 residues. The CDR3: CASSLTGGTDTQYF. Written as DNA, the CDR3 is TGTGCCAGCAGCTTAACGGGGGGCACAGATACGCAGTATTTT.

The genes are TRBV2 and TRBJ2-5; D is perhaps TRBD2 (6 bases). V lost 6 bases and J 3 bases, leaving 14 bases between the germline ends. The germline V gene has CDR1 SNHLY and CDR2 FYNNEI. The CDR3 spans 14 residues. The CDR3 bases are TGTGCCAGCAGAGTGGGGGGACGGGAAGAGACCCAGTACTTC. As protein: CASRVGGREETQYF.

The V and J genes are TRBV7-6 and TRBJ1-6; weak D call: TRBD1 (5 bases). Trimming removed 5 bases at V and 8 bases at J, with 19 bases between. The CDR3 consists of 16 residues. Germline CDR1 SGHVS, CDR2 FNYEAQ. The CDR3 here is CASSPREAGLHSPLHF. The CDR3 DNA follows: TGTGCCAGCAGCCCAAGGGAGGCGGGGCTACATTCACCCCTCCACTTT.

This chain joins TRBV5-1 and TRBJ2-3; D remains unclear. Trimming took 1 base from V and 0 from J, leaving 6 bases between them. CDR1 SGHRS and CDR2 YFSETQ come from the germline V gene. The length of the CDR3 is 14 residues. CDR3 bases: TGCGCCAGCAGCTTGCTAACGAGCACAGATACGCAGTATTTT. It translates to CASSLLTSTDTQYF. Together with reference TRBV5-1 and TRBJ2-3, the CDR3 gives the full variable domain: KAGVTQTPRYLIKTRGQQVTLSCSPISGHRSVSWYQQTPGQGLQFLFEYFSETQRNKGNFPGRFSGRQFSNSRSEMNVSTLELGDSALYLCASSLLTSTDTQYFGPGTRLTVL.

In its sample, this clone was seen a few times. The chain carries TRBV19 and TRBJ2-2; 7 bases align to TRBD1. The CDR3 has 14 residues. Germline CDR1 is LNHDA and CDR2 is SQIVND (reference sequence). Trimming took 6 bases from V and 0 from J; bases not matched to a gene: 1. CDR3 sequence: CASRDRTNTGELFF. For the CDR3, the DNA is TGTGCCAGTAGGGACAGGACGAACACCGGGGAGCTGTTTTTT.

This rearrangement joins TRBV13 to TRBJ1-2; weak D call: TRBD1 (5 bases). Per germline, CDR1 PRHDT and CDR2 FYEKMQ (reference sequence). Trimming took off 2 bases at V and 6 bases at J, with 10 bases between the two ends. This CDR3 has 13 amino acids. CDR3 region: CASSLSHRNGYTF. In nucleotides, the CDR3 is TGTGCCAGCAGCTTATCCCACAGGAATGGCTACACCTTC. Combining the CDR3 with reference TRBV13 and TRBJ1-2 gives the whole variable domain AAGVIQSPRHLIKEKRETATLKCYPIPRHDTVYWYQQGPGQDPQFLISFYEKMQSDKGSIPDRFSAQQFSDYHSELNMSSLELGDSALYFCASSLSHRNGYTFGSGTRLTVV.

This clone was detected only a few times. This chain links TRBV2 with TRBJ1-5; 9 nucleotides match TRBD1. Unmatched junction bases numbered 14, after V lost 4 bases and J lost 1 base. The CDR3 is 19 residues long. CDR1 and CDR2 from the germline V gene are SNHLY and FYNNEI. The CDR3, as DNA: TGTGCCAGCAGTGTTTTGTGGACAGGGGTGCAGAGGAGCAATCAGCCCCAGCATTTT. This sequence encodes CASSVLWTGVQRSNQPQHF.

The CDR3 loop is CASSLSLQSYNEQFF. CDR3 nucleotides: TGCGCCAGCAGCTTATCTCTACAGTCCTACAATGAGCAGTTCTTC. The chain recombines TRBV5-1 with TRBJ2-1; D unclear. V was clipped by 2 bases and J by 1 base, with 10 bases between them. Germline V gene data show CDR1 as SGHRS and CDR2 as YFSETQ. The CDR3 contains 15 residues.

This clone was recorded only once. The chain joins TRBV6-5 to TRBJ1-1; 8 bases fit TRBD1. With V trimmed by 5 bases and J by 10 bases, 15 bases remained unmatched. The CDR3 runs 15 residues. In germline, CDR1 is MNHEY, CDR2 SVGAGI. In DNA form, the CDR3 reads TGTGCCAGCAGTCCGCGGGACAGGAGCATTAGAGGAGCTTTCTTT. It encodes CASSPRDRSIRGAFF.

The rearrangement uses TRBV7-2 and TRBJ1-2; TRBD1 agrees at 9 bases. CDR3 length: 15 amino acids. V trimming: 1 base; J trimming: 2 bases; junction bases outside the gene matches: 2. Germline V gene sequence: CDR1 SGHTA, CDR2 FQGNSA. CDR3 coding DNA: TGTGCCAGCAGCTTAGGGGGACAGGGCAACTATGGCTACACCTTC. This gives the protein CASSLGGQGNYGYTF. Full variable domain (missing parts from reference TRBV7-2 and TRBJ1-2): GAGVSQSPSNKVTEKGKDVELRCDPISGHTALYWYRQSLGQGLEFLIYFQGNSAPDKSGLPSDRFSAERTGGSVSTLTIQRTQQEDSAVYLCASSLGGQGNYGYTFGSGTRLTVV.

CDR3 in DNA: TGTGCCAGCAGCGGAGGGGGCCCCTACAATGAGCAGTTCTTC. Protein product: CASSGGGPYNEQFF. The chain is built from TRBV11-3 and TRBJ2-1; D perhaps matches TRBD1 (7 bases). CDR1 SGHNT and CDR2 YENEEA come from the germline V gene. The CDR3 loop spans 14 amino acids. The ends were cut back, 5 bases at V and 2 bases at J, with 10 bases in the middle.

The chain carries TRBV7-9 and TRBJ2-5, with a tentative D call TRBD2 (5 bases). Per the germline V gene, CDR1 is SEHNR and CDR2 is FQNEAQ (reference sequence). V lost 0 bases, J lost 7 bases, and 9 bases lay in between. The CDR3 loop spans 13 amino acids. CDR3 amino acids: CASSLAGDMTQYF. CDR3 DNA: TGTGCCAGCAGCTTAGCGGGAGATATGACCCAGTACTTC.

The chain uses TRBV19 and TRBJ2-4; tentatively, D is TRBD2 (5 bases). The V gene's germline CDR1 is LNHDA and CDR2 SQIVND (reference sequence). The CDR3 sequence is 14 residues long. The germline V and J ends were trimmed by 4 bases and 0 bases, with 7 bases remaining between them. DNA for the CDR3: TGTGCCAGTAGTAATGGAGGAGCCAAAAACATTCAGTACTTC. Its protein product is CASSNGGAKNIQYF.

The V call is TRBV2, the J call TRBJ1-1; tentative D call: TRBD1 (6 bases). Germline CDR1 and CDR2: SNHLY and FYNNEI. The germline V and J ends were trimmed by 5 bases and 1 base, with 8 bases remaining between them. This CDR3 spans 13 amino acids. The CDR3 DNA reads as TGTGCCAGCAGTCGGGGACAGAACACTGAAGCTTTCTTT. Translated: CASSRGQNTEAFF.

Here the CDR3 reads CASGLSYGYTF. The CDR3 DNA sequence: TGTGCCTCTGGGCTAAGCTATGGCTACACCTTC. V and J are TRBV30 and TRBJ1-2; no definite D call. Trimming cost V 7 bases and J 4 bases, with 10 bases left between them. CDR1 and CDR2 from the germline V gene are GTSNPN and SVGIG (reference sequence). The CDR3 length is 11 residues.

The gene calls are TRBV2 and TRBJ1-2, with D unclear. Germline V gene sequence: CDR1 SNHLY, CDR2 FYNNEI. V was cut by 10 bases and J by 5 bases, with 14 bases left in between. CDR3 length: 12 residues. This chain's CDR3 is CATRDSSYGYTF. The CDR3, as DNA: TGTGCCACCCGGGATTCATCGTATGGCTACACCTTC.

Written as DNA, the CDR3 is TGTGCCAGCAGTTACGACGTGAACACTGAAGCTTTCTTT. Protein product: CASSYDVNTEAFF. The V call is TRBV5-4, the J call TRBJ1-1; D remains unclear. Germline-derived CDR1 and CDR2 are SGHNT and YYREEE (reference sequence). This CDR3 has 13 amino acids. V lost 5 bases to trimming and J lost 0 bases, with 8 bases between them.

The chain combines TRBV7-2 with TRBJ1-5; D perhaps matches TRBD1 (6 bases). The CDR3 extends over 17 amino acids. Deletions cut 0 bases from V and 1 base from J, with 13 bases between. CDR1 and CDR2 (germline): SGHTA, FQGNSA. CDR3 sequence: CASSLAGGGRSNQPQHF. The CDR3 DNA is TGTGCCAGCAGCTTAGCGGGGGGGGGCAGAAGCAATCAGCCCCAGCATTTT.

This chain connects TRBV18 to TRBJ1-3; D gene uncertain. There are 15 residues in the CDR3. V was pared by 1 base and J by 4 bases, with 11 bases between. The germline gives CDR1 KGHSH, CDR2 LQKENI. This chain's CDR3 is CASSPRREPGNTIYF. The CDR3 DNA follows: TGTGCCAGCTCACCACGGCGGGAGCCGGGAAACACCATATATTTT.

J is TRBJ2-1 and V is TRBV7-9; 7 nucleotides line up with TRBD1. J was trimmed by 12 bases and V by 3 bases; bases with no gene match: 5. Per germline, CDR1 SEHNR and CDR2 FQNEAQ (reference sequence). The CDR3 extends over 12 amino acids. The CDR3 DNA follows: TGTGCCAGCAGCTTCACAGGGGTCCGGCAGTTCTTC. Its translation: CASSFTGVRQFF. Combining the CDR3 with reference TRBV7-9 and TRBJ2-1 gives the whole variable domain DTGVSQNPRHKITKRGQNVTFRCDPISEHNRLYWYRQTLGQGPEFLTYFQNEAQLEKSRLLSDRFSAERPKGSFSTLEIQRTEQGDSAMYLCASSFTGVRQFFGPGTRLTVL.

CDR3 sequence: CASRESWGRRLNQPQHF. The CDR3 DNA sequence: TGTGCCAGCAGAGAATCCTGGGGCCGCAGGCTCAATCAGCCCCAGCATTTT. The gene calls are TRBV6-1 and TRBJ1-5, with D maybe TRBD1 (5 bases). The V and J ends lost 6 bases and 3 bases respectively, with 21 bases between them. Germline CDR1 MNHNS, CDR2 SASEGT. This CDR3 spans 17 amino acids.

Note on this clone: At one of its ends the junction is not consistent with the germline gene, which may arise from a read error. As DNA, the CDR3 is TGTGCTAGCAGCTTGGGACTAGCAGGAGGGGATACGCAGTATTTT. Translating it yields CASSLGLAGGDTQYF. This sequence joins TRBV7-7 and TRBJ2-3; 9 bases line up with TRBD2. This CDR3 is 15 amino acids long. Looked up from germline, CDR1 is SSHAT and CDR2 is FNYEAQ (reference sequence).

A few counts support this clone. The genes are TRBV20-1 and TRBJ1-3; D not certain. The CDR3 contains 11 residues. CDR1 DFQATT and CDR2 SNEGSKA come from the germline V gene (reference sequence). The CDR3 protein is CRGSSGNTIYF. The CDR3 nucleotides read TGCAGGGGGAGCTCTGGAAACACCATATATTTT.